The entry below describes one TCR beta chain. The antigen is not known. The sample is drawn from a study of beta chain features in type 1 diabetes. Study results and limitations: Moderate yet significant TCRB CDR3 shortening was seen in Type 1 diabetes patients in all four CD4+ subsets.

Germline CDR1 and CDR2: SGHTA and FQGNSA. Trimming took off 1 base at V and 4 bases at J, with 10 bases between the two ends. The CDR3 is 14 amino acids. Expressed TCRB transcripts got sequenced, as all isolated RNA was reverse transcribed. Using immunoSEQ multiplex PCR, the repertoire was profiled, and TCRdb retains in-frame clones only, with some absent. The repertoire consists of hundreds of thousands of clones, with roughly an eighth occurring once and the leading ten covering roughly 0.04%. Sample: naive CD4+ T cells from blood. The sequence came from a man aged 18 to 30 with type 1 diabetes. The V and J genes are TRBV7-2 and TRBJ1-1; D might be TRBD1 (5 bases). The CDR3 spells CASSLEQGGTEAFF. The CDR3 DNA is TGTGCCAGCAGCTTAGAGCAGGGTGGCACTGAAGCTTTCTTT.